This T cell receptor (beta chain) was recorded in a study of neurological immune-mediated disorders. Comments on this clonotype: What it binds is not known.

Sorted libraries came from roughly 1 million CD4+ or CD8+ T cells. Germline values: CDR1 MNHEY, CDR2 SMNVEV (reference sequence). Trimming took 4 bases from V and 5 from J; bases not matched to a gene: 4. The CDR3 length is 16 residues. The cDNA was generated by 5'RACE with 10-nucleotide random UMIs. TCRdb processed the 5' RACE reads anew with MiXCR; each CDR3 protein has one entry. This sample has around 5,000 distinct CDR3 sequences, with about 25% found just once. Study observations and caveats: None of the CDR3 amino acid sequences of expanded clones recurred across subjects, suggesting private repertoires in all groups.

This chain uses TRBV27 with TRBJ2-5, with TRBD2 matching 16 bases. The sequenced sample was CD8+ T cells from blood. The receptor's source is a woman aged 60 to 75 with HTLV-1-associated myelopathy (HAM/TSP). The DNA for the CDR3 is TGTGCCAGCAGTTCGGGACTAGCGGGAGGGCTGGAGACCCAGTACTTC. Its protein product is CASSSGLAGGLETQYF.